This is a list of T cell receptor beta chains from one sample in a study of OX40 agonist ivuxolimab in advanced cancers. Here immunoSEQ multiplex PCR was the method, and the copy in TCRdb shows in-frame clones only, minus some. The table has about 94,000 clones, approximately 93% seen once. The material sequenced was CD4+ or CD8+ T cells sorted from blood, taken in a trial of the OX40 agonist ivuxolimab. These receptors all come from an adult with an advanced solid tumor such as melanoma, head and neck, liver or kidney cancer. The CDR3 runs from the conserved cysteine through the conserved F or W. D genes are given only for firm matches. The size of a clone is reported for some rows only, either as once, few or many, or as a class for expanded clones.

J,size,D,V,DNA,CDR3
TRBJ1-2,NA,NA,TRBV7-9,TGTGCCAGCAGCTTATCAGGCGGCTATGGCTACACCTTC,CASSLSGGYGYTF
TRBJ2-7,once,NA,TRBV4-3,TGCGCCAGCAGCCAAGATCTCCCGGTGGGAAGGGTCCCCTACGAGCAGTACTTC,CASSQDLPVGRVPYEQYF
TRBJ2-3,NA,NA,TRBV9,TGTGCCAGCAGCGTAGGCCTCGTGGCCACAGATACGCAGTATTTT,CASSVGLVATDTQYF
TRBJ1-2,NA,NA,TRBV15,TGTGCCACCAGCAGAGATCAAAACAGAAACTATGGCTACACCTTC,CATSRDQNRNYGYTF
TRBJ2-3,NA,TRBD2,TRBV6-4,TGTGCCAGCAGTGACTCGGGCGGCGGGGGGAGCACAGATACGCAGTATTTT,CASSDSGGGGSTDTQYF
TRBJ2-7,NA,NA,TRBV4-2,TGTGCCAGCAGCCAAGTAGCGCAGGGAGGACCCTACGAGCAGTACTTC,CASSQVAQGGPYEQYF
TRBJ2-3,NA,NA,TRBV6-7,TGTGCCAGCAGTTATCTCCCCCTTCGGGGGATGACAGATACGCAGTATTTT,CASSYLPLRGMTDTQYF
TRBJ2-1,NA,TRBD1,TRBV9,TGTGCCAGCAGCGTAGAGCAGGGGGCAGGTGAGCAGTTCTTC,CASSVEQGAGEQFF
TRBJ2-6,NA,NA,TRBV4-3,TGCGCCAGCAGCCAAGAAGGGTCTGGGGCCAACGTCCTGACTTTC,CASSQEGSGANVLTF
TRBJ2-2,NA,TRBD1,TRBV19,TGTGCCAGTATCAAAACACCGGGACAGGGCAACACCGGGGAGCTGTTTTTT,CASIKTPGQGNTGELFF
TRBJ1-5,NA,TRBD1,TRBV7-2,TGTGCCAGCAGCTTCTCAGGGGGGGCGAATCAGCCCCAGCATTTT,CASSFSGGANQPQHF
TRBJ2-6,NA,NA,TRBV5-1,TGCGCCAGCAGCGAGAGCTCTGGGGCCAACGTCCTGACTTTC,CASSESSGANVLTF
TRBJ1-4,once,TRBD1,TRBV27,TGTGCCAGCAGTCTCCGCCCGACAGGGCTCGGTGAAAAACTGTTTTTT,CASSLRPTGLGEKLFF
TRBJ1-4,NA,NA,TRBV14,TGTGCCAGCAGCCGGTCCCCTTCCGGGAAGAATGAAAAACTGTTTTTT,CASSRSPSGKNEKLFF
TRBJ2-1,NA,NA,TRBV10-1,TGCGCCAGCAACCAAAGGGGCGGGGGCCCGTGGAGTGAGCAGTTCTTC,CASNQRGGGPWSEQFF
TRBJ1-1,few,NA,TRBV4-2,TGTGCCAGCAGAGTTGACAGTAGGAACACTGAAGCTTTCTTT,CASRVDSRNTEAFF
TRBJ1-1,NA,NA,TRBV7-2,TGTGCCAGCAGCGCAGTGGGGCGCACTGAAGCTTTCTTT,CASSAVGRTEAFF
TRBJ2-3,NA,NA,TRBV6-6,TGTGCCAGCAGTTACTCCCGACTAGGGGGAGATACGCAGTATTTT,CASSYSRLGGDTQYF